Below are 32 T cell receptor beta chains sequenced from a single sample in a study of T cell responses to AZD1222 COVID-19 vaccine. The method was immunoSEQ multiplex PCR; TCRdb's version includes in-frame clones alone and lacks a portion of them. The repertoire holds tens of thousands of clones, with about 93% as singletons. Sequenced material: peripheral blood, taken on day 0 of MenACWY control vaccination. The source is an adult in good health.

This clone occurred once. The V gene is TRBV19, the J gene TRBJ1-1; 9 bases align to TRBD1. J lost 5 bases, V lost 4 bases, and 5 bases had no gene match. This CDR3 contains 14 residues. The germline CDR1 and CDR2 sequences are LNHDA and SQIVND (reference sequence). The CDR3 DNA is TGTGCCAGTAGTAACCCCGGACAGGGGACTGAAGCTTTCTTT. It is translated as CASSNPGQGTEAFF. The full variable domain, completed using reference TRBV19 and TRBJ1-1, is DGGITQSPKYLFRKEGQNVTLSCEQNLNHDAMYWYRQDPGQGLRLIYYSQIVNDFQKGDIAEGYSVSREKKESFPLTVTSAQKNPTAFYLCASSNPGQGTEAFFGQGTRLTVV.

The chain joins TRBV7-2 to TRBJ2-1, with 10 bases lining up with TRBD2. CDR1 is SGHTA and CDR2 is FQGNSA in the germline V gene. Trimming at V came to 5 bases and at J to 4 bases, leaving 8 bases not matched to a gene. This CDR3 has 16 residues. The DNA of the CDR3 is TGTGCCAGCAGCACCCAAGGACTAGCGGCTTACAATGAGCAGTTCTTC. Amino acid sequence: CASSTQGLAAYNEQFF.

The CDR3 DNA reads TGTGCCAGCAGCCCAAGGGGACAGAACTATGGCTACACCTTC. This encodes CASSPRGQNYGYTF. The chain employs TRBV5-5 and TRBJ1-2; 7 nucleotides match TRBD1. Trimming at V came to 4 bases and at J to 2 bases, leaving 5 bases not matched to a gene. Germline CDR1 reads SGHKS; CDR2 reads YYEKEE (reference sequence). The length of the CDR3 is 14 residues.

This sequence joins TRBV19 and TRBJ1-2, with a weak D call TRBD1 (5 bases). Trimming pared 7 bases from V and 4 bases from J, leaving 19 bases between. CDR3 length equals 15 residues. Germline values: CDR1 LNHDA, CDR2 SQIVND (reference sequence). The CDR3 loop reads CASNTPGGDLYGYTF. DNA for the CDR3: TGTGCCAGTAACACCCCGGGTGGGGACCTCTATGGCTACACCTTC.

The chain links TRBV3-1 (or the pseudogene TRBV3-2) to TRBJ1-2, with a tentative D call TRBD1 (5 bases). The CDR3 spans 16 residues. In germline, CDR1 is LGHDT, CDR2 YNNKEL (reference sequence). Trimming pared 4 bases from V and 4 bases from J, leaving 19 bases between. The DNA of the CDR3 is TGTGCCAGCAGCCCTCTCGGGGCGGGATTAGGCTATGGCTACACCTTC. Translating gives CASSPLGAGLGYGYTF.

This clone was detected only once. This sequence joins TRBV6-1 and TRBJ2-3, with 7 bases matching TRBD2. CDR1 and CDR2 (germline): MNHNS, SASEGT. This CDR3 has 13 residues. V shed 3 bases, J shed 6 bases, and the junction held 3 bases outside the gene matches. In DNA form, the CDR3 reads TGTGCCAGCAGTGAGACTAGCAGGGATACGCAGTATTTT. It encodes CASSETSRDTQYF.

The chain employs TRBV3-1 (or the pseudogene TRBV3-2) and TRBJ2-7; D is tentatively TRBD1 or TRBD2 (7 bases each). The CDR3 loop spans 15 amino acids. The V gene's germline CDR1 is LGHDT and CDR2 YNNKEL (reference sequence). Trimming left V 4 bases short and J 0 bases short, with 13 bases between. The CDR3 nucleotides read TGTGCCAGCAGCCCCCAGGGGGGGAGCTCCTACGAGCAGTACTTC. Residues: CASSPQGGSSYEQYF.

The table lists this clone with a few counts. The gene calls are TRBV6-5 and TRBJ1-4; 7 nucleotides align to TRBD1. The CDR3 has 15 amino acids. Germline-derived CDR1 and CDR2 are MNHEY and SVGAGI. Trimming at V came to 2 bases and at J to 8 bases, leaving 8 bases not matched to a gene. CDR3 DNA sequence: TGTGCCAGCAGTTACGCCGGGACAGTACGGGAAAAACTGTTTTTT. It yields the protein CASSYAGTVREKLFF.

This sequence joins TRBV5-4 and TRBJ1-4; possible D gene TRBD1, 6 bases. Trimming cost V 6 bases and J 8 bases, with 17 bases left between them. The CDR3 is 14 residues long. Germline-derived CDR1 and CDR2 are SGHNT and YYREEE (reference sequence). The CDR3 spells CASTTGQPGEKLFF. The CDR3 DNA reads TGTGCCAGCACCACAGGACAGCCAGGGGAAAAACTGTTTTTT.

The CDR3 nucleotides read TGTGCCAGCAGTGAAGCGCTTCGTTTACAGGGCTACGAGCAGTACTTC. Its protein is CASSEALRLQGYEQYF. The chain joins TRBV6-1 to TRBJ2-7, with D possibly matching TRBD1 (6 bases). Germline-derived CDR1 and CDR2 are MNHNS and SASEGT. Deletions cut 0 bases from V and 3 bases from J, with 15 bases between. The CDR3 covers 16 residues.

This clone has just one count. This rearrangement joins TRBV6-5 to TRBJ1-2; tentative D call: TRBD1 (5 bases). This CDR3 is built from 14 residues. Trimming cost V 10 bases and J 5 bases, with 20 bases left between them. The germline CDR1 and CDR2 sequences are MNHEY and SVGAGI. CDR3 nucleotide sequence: TGTGCCACCTCTTGGGACCGGGTAAAGTATGGCTACACCTTC. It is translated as CATSWDRVKYGYTF.

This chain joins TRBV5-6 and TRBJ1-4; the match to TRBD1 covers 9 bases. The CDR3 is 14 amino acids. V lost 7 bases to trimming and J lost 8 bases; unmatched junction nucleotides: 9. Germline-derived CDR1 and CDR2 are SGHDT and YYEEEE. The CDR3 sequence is CASAGQGFMEKLFF. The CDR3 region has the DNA TGTGCCAGCGCCGGACAGGGGTTTATGGAAAAACTGTTTTTT.

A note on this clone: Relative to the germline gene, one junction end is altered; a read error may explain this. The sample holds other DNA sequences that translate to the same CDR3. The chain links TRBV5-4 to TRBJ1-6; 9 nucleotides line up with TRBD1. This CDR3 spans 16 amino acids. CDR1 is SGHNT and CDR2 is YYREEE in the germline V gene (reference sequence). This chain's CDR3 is CASSRSGTGHNSPLHF. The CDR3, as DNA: TGCGCCAGCAGCAGATCAGGGACAGGGCATAATTCACCCCTCCACTTT.

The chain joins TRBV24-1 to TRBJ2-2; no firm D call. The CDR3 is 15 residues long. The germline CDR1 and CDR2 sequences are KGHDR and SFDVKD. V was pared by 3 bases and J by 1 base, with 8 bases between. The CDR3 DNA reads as TGTGCCACCAGTGATGGACGGCGGAACACCGGGGAGCTGTTTTTT. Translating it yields CATSDGRRNTGELFF.

CDR3 DNA sequence: TGCAGCGTTGAAGAGGCCGGAGGAGGGACTGAAGCTTTCTTT. Encoded protein: CSVEEAGGGTEAFF. V gene TRBV29-1 combines with J gene TRBJ1-1; no definite D call. CDR3 length: 14 residues. V was cut by 0 bases and J by 5 bases, with 13 bases left in between. The germline V gene encodes CDR1 SQVTM and CDR2 ANQGSEA.

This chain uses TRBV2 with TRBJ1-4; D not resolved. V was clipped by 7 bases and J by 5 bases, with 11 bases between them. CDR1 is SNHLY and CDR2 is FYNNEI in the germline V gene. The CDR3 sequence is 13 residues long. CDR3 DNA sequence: TGTGCCAGCATGACGGTGGCGAATGAAAAACTGTTTTTT. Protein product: CASMTVANEKLFF.

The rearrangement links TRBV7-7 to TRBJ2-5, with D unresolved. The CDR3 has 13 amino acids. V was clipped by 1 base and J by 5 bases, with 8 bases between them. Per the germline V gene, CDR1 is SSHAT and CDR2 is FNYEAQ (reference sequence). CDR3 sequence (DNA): TGTGCCAGCAGCTTAGGGACCGGTGAGACCCAGTACTTC. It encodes CASSLGTGETQYF.

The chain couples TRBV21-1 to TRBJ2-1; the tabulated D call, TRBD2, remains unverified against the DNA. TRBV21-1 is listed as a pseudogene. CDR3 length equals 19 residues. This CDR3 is CASTGRFQDYSGSRHEQFF. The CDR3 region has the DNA TGTGCCAGCACCGGTCGATTCCAGGATTATAGCGGGAGTCGGCATGAGCAGTTCTTC.

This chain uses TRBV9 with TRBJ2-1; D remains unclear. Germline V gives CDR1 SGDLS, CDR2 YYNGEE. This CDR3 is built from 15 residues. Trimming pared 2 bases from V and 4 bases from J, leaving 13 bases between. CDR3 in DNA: TGTGCCAGCAGCGTTGCGGCAGAAAATTACAATGAGCAGTTCTTC. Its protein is CASSVAAENYNEQFF.

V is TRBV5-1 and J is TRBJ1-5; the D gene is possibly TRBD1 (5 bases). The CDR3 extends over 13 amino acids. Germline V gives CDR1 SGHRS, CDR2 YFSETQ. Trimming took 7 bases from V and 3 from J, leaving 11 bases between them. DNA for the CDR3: TGCGCCAGCGGGGCAGGGCCCAATCAGCCCCAGCATTTT. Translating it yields CASGAGPNQPQHF.

CDR3 coding DNA: TGTGCCAGCAGCTTCTCTGGGGCTAGCGGACCCTACAATGAGCAGTTCTTC. This translates into CASSFSGASGPYNEQFF. The chain uses TRBV7-3 and TRBJ2-1; 7 nucleotides agree with TRBD2. The CDR3 is made up of 17 amino acids. The V and J ends lost 3 bases and 2 bases, in that order; junction bases with no gene match: 10. The V gene's germline CDR1 is SGHTA and CDR2 FQGTGA.

Here the CDR3 reads CASSEWQAKETQYF. DNA of the CDR3: TGTGCCAGCAGTGAATGGCAGGCAAAAGAGACCCAGTACTTC. The V and J genes are TRBV2 and TRBJ2-5, with D uncertain. Germline V gives CDR1 SNHLY, CDR2 FYNNEI. There are 14 residues in the CDR3. The V gene lost 2 bases and the J gene lost 3 bases, with 10 bases spanning the gap.

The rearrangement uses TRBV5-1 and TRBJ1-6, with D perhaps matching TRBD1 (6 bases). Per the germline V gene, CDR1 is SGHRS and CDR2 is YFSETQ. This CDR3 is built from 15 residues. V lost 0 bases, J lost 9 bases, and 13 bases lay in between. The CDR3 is CASSLEAGALSPLHF. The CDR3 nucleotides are TGCGCCAGCAGCTTGGAGGCGGGGGCGCTTTCACCCCTCCACTTT.

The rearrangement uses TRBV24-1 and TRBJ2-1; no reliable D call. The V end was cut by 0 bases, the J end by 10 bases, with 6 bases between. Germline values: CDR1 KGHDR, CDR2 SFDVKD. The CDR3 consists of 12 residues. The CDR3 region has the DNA TGTGCCACCAGTGATTTGCAAAGCGAGCAGTTCTTC. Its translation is CATSDLQSEQFF.

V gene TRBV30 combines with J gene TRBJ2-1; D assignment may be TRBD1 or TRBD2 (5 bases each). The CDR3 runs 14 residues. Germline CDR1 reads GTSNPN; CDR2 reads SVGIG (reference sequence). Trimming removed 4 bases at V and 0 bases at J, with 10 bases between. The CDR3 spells CAWTGTSSYNEQFF. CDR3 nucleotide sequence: TGTGCCTGGACCGGGACCAGCTCCTACAATGAGCAGTTCTTC.

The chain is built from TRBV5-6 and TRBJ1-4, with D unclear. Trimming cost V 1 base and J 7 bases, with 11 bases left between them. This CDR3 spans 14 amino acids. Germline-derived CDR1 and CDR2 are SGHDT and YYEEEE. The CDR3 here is CASSLIQQSEKLFF. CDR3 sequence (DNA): TGTGCCAGCAGCTTGATACAGCAGAGTGAAAAACTGTTTTTT. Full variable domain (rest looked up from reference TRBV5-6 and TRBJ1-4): DAGVTQSPTHLIKTRGQQVTLRCSPKSGHDTVSWYQQALGQGPQFIFQYYEEEERQRGNFPDRFSGHQFPNYSSELNVNALLLGDSALYLCASSLIQQSEKLFFGSGTQLSVL.

The CDR3 loop is CASSSPFYEQYF. CDR3 coding DNA: TGTGCCAGCAGCAGCCCATTCTACGAGCAGTACTTC. The chain joins TRBV12-3 or TRBV12-4 to TRBJ2-7; no clear D gene. The CDR3 is made up of 12 amino acids. The V gene lost 6 bases and the J gene lost 3 bases, with 9 bases spanning the gap.

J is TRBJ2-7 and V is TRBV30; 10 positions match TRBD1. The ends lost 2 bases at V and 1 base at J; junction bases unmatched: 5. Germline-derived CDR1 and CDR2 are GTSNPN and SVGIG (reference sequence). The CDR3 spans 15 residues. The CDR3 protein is CAWSPLGQGSYEQYF. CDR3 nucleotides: TGTGCCTGGAGTCCCTTGGGACAGGGGTCCTACGAGCAGTACTTC.

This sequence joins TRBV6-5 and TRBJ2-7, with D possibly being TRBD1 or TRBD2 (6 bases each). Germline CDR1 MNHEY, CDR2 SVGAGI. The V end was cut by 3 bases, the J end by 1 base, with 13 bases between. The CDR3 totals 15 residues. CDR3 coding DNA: TGTGCCAGCAGTTATACAGGGACTCTTTCCTACGAGCAGTACTTC. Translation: CASSYTGTLSYEQYF.

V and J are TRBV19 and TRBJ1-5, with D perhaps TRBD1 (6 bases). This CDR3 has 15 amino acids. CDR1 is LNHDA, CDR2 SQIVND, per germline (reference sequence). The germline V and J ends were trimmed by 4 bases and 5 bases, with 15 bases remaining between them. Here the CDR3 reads CASSKMWTADQPQHF. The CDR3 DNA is TGTGCCAGTAGTAAAATGTGGACAGCCGATCAGCCCCAGCATTTT.

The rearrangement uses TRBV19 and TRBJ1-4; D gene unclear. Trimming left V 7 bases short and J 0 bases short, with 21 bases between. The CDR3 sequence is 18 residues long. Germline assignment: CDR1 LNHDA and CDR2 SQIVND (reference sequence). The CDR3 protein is CASTHRPPIGATNEKLFF. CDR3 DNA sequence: TGTGCCAGTACTCACCGCCCCCCTATTGGTGCAACTAATGAAAAACTGTTTTTT.

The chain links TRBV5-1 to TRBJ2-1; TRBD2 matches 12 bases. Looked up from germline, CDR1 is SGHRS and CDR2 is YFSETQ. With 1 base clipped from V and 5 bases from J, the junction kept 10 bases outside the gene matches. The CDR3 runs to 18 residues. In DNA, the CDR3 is TGCGCCAGCAGCTTGCGGCTAGCGGGAGGGCCGGTCCACAATGAGCAGTTCTTC. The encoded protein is CASSLRLAGGPVHNEQFF.